This T cell receptor beta chain stems from a study of blood T cell repertoires in COVID-19. Clones were sequenced by immunoSEQ multiplex PCR, and TCRdb holds only the in-frame ones, with some missing. The table shows tens of thousands of clones, with around four fifths occurring only once. Per germline, CDR1 MNHNS and CDR2 SASEGT. The CDR3 has 16 amino acids. With V trimmed by 0 bases and J by 3 bases, 5 bases remained unmatched. J is TRBJ2-3 and V is TRBV6-1, with 8 bases fitting TRBD1. The sample consisted of peripheral blood. The clonotype comes from a woman aged 60-70 years with acute or convalescent COVID-19. The CDR3 region is CASSEAGTGMTDTQYF. The CDR3 coding sequence is TGTGCCAGCAGTGAAGCGGGGACAGGAATGACAGATACGCAGTATTTT.